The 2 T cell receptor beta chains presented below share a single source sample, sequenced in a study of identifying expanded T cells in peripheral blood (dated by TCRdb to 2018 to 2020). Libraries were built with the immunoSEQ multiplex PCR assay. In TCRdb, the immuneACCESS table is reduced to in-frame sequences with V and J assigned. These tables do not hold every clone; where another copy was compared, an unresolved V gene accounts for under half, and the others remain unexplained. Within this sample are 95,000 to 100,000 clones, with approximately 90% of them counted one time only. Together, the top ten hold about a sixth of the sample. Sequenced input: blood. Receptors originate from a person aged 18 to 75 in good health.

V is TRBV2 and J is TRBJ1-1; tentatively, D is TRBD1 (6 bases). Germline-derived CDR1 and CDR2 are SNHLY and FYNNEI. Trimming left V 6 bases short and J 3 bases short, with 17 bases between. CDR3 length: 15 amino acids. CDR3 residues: CASRGSGQGHTEAFF. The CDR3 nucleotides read TGTGCCAGCAGGGGGAGTGGGCAGGGGCACACTGAAGCTTTCTTT. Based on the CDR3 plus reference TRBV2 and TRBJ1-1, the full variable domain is EPEVTQTPSHQVTQMGQEVILRCVPISNHLYFYWYRQILGQKVEFLVSFYNNEISEKSEIFDDQFSVERPDGSNFTLKIRSTKLEDSAMYFCASRGSGQGHTEAFFGQGTRLTVV.

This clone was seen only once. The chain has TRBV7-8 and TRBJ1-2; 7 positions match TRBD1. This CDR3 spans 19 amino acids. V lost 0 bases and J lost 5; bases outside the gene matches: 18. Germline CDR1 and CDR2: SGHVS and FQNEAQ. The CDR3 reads CASSLAGRQGGLPLYGYTF. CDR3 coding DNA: TGTGCCAGCAGCTTAGCGGGGAGACAGGGAGGACTCCCTCTTTATGGCTACACCTTC.